These T cell receptor beta chains were read from a single sample in a study of cytomegalovirus exposure and HLA in healthy donors. Sequenced by immunoSEQ multiplex PCR; TCRdb stores in-frame clones only, minus some. The table lists about 130,000 clones, about three quarters of them singletons. Sequencing was performed on PBMCs. These receptors were obtained from a woman aged 55-69 years in good health and CMV-seropositive. Each CDR3 is given with its conserved first and last residue.

CASSEQETQYF	TRBJ2-5	TRBV18
CSSEKGHGYTF	TRBJ1-2	TRBV7-9
CASSQDLGGYNEQFF	TRBJ2-1	TRBV4-2
CASSQTSYYGYTF	TRBJ1-2	TRBV2
CASSPPLVADTQYF	TRBJ2-3	TRBV11-2
CASSPRGALRETQYF	TRBJ2-5	TRBV4-1
CASSLQQGSTDTQYF	TRBJ2-3	TRBV6-4
CASSSTGGANYGYTF	TRBJ1-2	TRBV6-5
CASSETGISGNTIYF	TRBJ1-3	TRBV9
CASSQVRGTTTDTQYF	TRBJ2-3	TRBV4-1
CASSDRGGGRSPLHF	TRBJ1-6	TRBV9
CASGPHGRSGNYGYTF	TRBJ1-2	TRBV12-5
CASSPRVGPGNTIYF	TRBJ1-3	TRBV5-1
CASSIGPQGRNTEAFF	TRBJ1-1	TRBV19
CASSDPSSGGANWSDTQYF	TRBJ2-3	TRBV6-4
CASSFHRDRGRNEKLFF	TRBJ1-4	TRBV27
CSVDSSGGTYEQYF	TRBJ2-7	TRBV29-1
CASSLQGGNTEAFF	TRBJ1-1	TRBV7-8
CASSYHDRDRELFF	TRBJ2-2	TRBV6-5
CSVTTVYNEQFF	TRBJ2-1	TRBV29-1
CASSGADTPYEQYF	TRBJ2-7	TRBV28
CASSPYPGTGLGTQYF	TRBJ2-7	TRBV5-8
CASSYEGAGTEAFF	TRBJ1-1	TRBV7-9
CASSVGGGRTGELFF	TRBJ2-2	TRBV10-1
CASSYFGEAPLHF	TRBJ1-6	TRBV21-1
CASSLGAGGYQETQYF	TRBJ2-5	TRBV7-8
CASLNGGRLRDYTF	TRBJ1-2	TRBV28
CASSLGERLNQETQYF	TRBJ2-5	TRBV7-2
CASSTQGYEQYF	TRBJ2-7	TRBV27
CSVDWGQGHGYTF	TRBJ1-2	TRBV29-1
CASSIDSGLGETQYF	TRBJ2-5	TRBV19
CASSRPGTALYSNQPQHF	TRBJ1-5	TRBV28
CASRGTVIRTEAFF	TRBJ1-1	TRBV6-6
CASSSPGASGDRVDTQYF	TRBJ2-3	TRBV27
CASIIEKNTEAFF	TRBJ1-1	TRBV6-5
CASSLLSLGEQYF	TRBJ2-7	TRBV2
CASSQGASQPQHF	TRBJ1-5	TRBV6-5
CASSMQGVELFF	TRBJ1-4	TRBV5-6
CASSFVGDSGEKLFF	TRBJ1-4	TRBV7-9
CASSLGQGARRGYTF	TRBJ1-2	TRBV6-5
CASSPRAWASTGELFF	TRBJ2-2	TRBV19
CAKGDTEAFF	TRBJ1-1	TRBV7-9